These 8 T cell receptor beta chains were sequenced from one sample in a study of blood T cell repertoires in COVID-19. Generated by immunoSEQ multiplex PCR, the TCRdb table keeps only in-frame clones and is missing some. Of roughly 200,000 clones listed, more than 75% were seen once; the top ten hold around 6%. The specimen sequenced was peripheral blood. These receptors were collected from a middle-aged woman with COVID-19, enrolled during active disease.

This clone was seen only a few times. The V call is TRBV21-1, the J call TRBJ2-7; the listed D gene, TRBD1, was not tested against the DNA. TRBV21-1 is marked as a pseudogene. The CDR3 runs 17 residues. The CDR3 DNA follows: TGTGCCAGCAGCAAATGTCCGAACGGGACAGGGGCCTACGAGCAGTACTTC. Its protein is CASSKCPNGTGAYEQYF.

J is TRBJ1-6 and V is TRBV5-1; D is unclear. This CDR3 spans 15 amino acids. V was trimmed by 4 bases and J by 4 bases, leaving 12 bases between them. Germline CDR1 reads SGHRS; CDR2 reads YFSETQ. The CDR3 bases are TGCGCCAGCAGCCCGGGTTTCGAATATAATTCACCCCTCCACTTT. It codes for CASSPGFEYNSPLHF.

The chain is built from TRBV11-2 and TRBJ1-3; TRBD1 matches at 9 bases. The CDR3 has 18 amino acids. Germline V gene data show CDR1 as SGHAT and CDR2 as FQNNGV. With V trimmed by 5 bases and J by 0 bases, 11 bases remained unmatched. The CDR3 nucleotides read TGTGCCAGCAGCCGGGGACAGGGCACCACATTCTCTGGAAACACCATATATTTT. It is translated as CASSRGQGTTFSGNTIYF.

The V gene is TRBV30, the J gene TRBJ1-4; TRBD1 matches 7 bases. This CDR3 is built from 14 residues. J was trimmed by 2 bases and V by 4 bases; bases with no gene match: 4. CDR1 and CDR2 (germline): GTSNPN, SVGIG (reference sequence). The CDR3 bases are TGTGCCTGGACTATGACAGGGACTAATGAAAAACTGTTTTTT. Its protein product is CAWTMTGTNEKLFF. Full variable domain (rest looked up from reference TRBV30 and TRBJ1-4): SQTIHQWPATLVQPVGSPLSLECTVEGTSNPNLYWYRQAAGRGLQLLFYSVGIGQISSEVPQNLSASRPQDRQFILSSKKLLLSDSGFYLCAWTMTGTNEKLFFGSGTQLSVL.

The CDR3 spells CATSGRVGNQPQHF. As DNA, the CDR3 is TGTGCCACCAGCGGCAGGGTCGGCAATCAGCCCCAGCATTTT. The V call is TRBV15, the J call TRBJ1-5; D perhaps matches TRBD1 (5 bases). The V gene's germline CDR1 is LNHNV and CDR2 YYDKDF (reference sequence). The CDR3 runs to 14 residues. V was shortened by 5 bases and J by 2 bases, with 10 bases between the two germline ends.

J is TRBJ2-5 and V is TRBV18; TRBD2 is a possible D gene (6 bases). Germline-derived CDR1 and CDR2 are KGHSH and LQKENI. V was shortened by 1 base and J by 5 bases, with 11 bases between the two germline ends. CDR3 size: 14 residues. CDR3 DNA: TGTGCCAGCTCACCACGGGGGGATAGCGAGACCCAGTACTTC. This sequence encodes CASSPRGDSETQYF.

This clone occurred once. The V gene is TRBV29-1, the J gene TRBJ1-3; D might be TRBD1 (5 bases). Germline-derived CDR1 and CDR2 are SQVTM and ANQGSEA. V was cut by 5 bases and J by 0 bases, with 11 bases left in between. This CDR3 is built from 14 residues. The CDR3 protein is CSVQGAFSGNTIYF. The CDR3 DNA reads TGCAGCGTTCAAGGGGCTTTCTCTGGAAACACCATATATTTT.

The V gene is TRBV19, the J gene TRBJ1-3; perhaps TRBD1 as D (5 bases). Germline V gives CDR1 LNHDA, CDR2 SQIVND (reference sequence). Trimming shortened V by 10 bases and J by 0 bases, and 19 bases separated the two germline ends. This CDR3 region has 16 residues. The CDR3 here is CATIGYRPYSGNTIYF. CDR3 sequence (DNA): TGTGCCACCATAGGATACAGGCCCTACTCTGGAAACACCATATATTTT.